The source of this T cell receptor (beta chain) is a study of Graves' ophthalmopathy and Graves' hyperthyroidism. Germline V gene sequence: CDR1 MNHNS, CDR2 SASEGT. The CDR3 totals 14 residues. Trimming removed 7 bases at V and 3 bases at J, with 16 bases between. Amplifying from RNA transcripts, the study obtained TCR beta CDR3 regions. Investigators did first-round RT-PCR with HTBI primers, then second-round multiplex PCR. TCRdb processed the multiplex PCR reads anew with MiXCR; each CDR3 protein has one entry. The data hold some 250,000 distinct CDR3 sequences, with approximately 42% observed a single time.

The sequence was obtained from an adult man with Graves' ophthalmopathy. This rearrangement joins TRBV6-1 to TRBJ2-7; the D gene is possibly TRBD1 (6 bases). Input material: peripheral blood. DNA for the CDR3: TGTGCCAGCACCCCTGGCAGGGGACACTACGAGCAGTACTTC. Its translation: CASTPGRGHYEQYF.